This note documents a single TCR beta chain sequence. The CDR3 is 11 amino acids. In germline, CDR1 is MNHEY, CDR2 SVGAGI. Repertoires were generated with immunoSEQ multiplex PCR, while TCRdb's copy carries only in-frame clones and drops some. Of 90,000 to 110,000 clones listed, 90% were seen once; the top ten hold 4% to 5.5%. This sample was included in a study of control samples from healthy donors and cancer patients. Source material: blood. The chain is built from TRBV6-5 and TRBJ2-7; D might be TRBD1 or TRBD2, each matching 5 bases. The sequence was collected from a human donor in good health. The donor label of this sample is uncertain. The CDR3 here is CTGPGPYEQYF. In nucleotides, the CDR3 is TGTACCGGCCCGGGGCCCTACGAGCAGTACTTC.